These 9 T cell receptor beta chains came from one sample sequenced in a study of blood T cell repertoires in COVID-19. The method was immunoSEQ multiplex PCR; TCRdb's version includes in-frame clones alone and lacks a portion of them. The top ten clones hold about 4% of a sample with 200,000 to 250,000 clones, 80% to 90% of them seen once. Sample: PBMCs or T cells enriched from blood (not recorded which). The receptors shown here come from a woman in her 30s who had been exposed to COVID-19.

The CDR3 region has the DNA TGTGCCAGCAGCTGGCGGGAGACCCAGTACTTC. This codes for CASSWRETQYF. The chain has TRBV11-3 and TRBJ2-5; D is ambiguous. V lost 4 bases to trimming and J lost 5 bases, with 5 bases between them. CDR1 is SGHNT, CDR2 YENEEA, per germline. The CDR3 has 11 amino acids. Using reference TRBV11-3 and TRBJ2-5 for the parts outside the CDR3, the full variable domain is EAGVVQSPRYKIIEKKQPVAFWCNPISGHNTLYWYLQNLGQGPELLIRYENEEAVDDSQLPKDRFSAERLKGVDSTLKIQPAELGDSAVYLCASSWRETQYFGPGTRLLVL.

The V call is TRBV30, the J call TRBJ2-1; TRBD2 agrees at 12 bases. V shed 3 bases and J 9 bases; nucleotides not matched to a gene: 12. Germline values: CDR1 GTSNPN, CDR2 SVGIG (reference sequence). CDR3 length: 16 amino acids. The CDR3 region is CAWSHTASGGATEQFF. In DNA, the CDR3 is TGTGCCTGGAGCCATACCGCTAGCGGGGGGGCCACTGAGCAGTTCTTC. The full variable domain, its missing parts supplied by reference TRBV30 and TRBJ2-1, is SQTIHQWPATLVQPVGSPLSLECTVEGTSNPNLYWYRQAAGRGLQLLFYSVGIGQISSEVPQNLSASRPQDRQFILSSKKLLLSDSGFYLCAWSHTASGGATEQFFGPGTRLTVL.

The V and J genes are TRBV7-7 and TRBJ2-3; 7 bases are a match to TRBD2. The germline gives CDR1 SSHAT, CDR2 FNYEAQ (reference sequence). V lost 1 base to trimming and J lost 3 bases; unmatched junction nucleotides: 4. This CDR3 has 15 amino acids. The CDR3 is CASSLGTSGTDTQYF. The CDR3 bases are TGTGCCAGCAGCTTAGGGACTAGTGGGACAGATACGCAGTATTTT.

This chain uses TRBV5-5 with TRBJ2-3, with D maybe TRBD2 (6 bases). CDR1 and CDR2 from the germline V gene are SGHKS and YYEKEE (reference sequence). V was cut by 4 bases and J by 7 bases, with 13 bases left in between. The CDR3 has 13 amino acids. The CDR3: CASSPRGSYTQYF. The CDR3 DNA sequence: TGTGCCAGCAGCCCCCGGGGGTCTTATACGCAGTATTTT.

The chain joins TRBV10-1 to TRBJ2-3, with D possibly TRBD1 on 5 matching bases. The CDR3 covers 17 residues. V was clipped by 5 bases and J by 1 base, with 19 bases between them. Germline V gene lookup returns CDR1 WNHNN and CDR2 SYGVQD (reference sequence). In DNA form, the CDR3 reads TGCGCCAGCAGTTCCGCAGGGATCGGGTCGGGCACAGATACGCAGTATTTT. Encoded protein: CASSSAGIGSGTDTQYF.

This chain links TRBV25-1 with TRBJ1-3; D ambiguous. Trimming took off 6 bases at V and 9 bases at J, with 18 bases between the two ends. The CDR3 extends over 14 amino acids. CDR1 and CDR2 (germline): MGHDK, SYGVNS. The CDR3 coding sequence is TGTGCCAGCAGGGGCCGTTCCGTGGGGAGCACCATATATTTT. Protein: CASRGRSVGSTIYF.

V gene TRBV11-2 combines with J gene TRBJ2-2; tentatively, D is TRBD2 (5 bases). Germline V gene lookup returns CDR1 SGHAT and CDR2 FQNNGV. Deletions cut 10 bases from V and 1 base from J, with 16 bases between. This CDR3 is 15 amino acids long. The CDR3 loop reads CATEDPGWNTGELFF. The CDR3 nucleotides read TGTGCCACCGAAGACCCGGGGTGGAACACCGGGGAGCTGTTTTTT.

The V gene is TRBV19, the J gene TRBJ1-5; D is uncertain. Germline lookup yields CDR1 LNHDA and CDR2 SQIVND (reference sequence). This CDR3 contains 11 residues. The V and J ends lost 5 bases and 7 bases respectively, with 6 bases between them. CDR3: CASSAGQPQHF. DNA for the CDR3: TGTGCCAGTAGTGCGGGACAGCCCCAGCATTTT. The variable domain in full, with the rest retrieved from reference TRBV19 and TRBJ1-5, is DGGITQSPKYLFRKEGQNVTLSCEQNLNHDAMYWYRQDPGQGLRLIYYSQIVNDFQKGDIAEGYSVSREKKESFPLTVTSAQKNPTAFYLCASSAGQPQHFGDGTRLSIL.

The gene calls are TRBV9 and TRBJ1-2, with D tentatively TRBD1 (6 bases). Germline CDR1 reads SGDLS; CDR2 reads YYNGEE. V was shortened by 0 bases and J by 11 bases, with 17 bases between the two germline ends. There are 14 residues in the CDR3. The CDR3 sequence is CASSVEDSTWGYTF. CDR3 in DNA: TGTGCCAGCAGCGTAGAGGACAGCACATGGGGGTACACCTTC.